This is a list of T cell receptor beta chains from one sample in a study of HIV-infected patients and healthy controls. TCRdb re-called the 5' RACE reads with MiXCR, one entry per CDR3 protein. The table has about 8,600 distinct CDR3 sequences, around 8.7% seen once. The material was blood, obtained during antiretroviral therapy. These receptors all come from an adult with HIV infection. The conserved cysteine and the conserved F or W are not part of the CDR3 here.

v_call	j_call	cdr3_aa
TRBV14	TRBJ1-1	ASSPILMAYTEAF
TRBV7-8	TRBJ2-5	ASSPVGGGGETQY
TRBV10-2	TRBJ2-2	ASRVTSTNTGELF
TRBV28	TRBJ1-5	ASSSLGLINQPQH
TRBV5-1	TRBJ2-5	ASSTGSGTLTQY
TRBV29-1	TRBJ1-3	SVDEGFSGNTIY
TRBV10-3	TRBJ2-1	AISGSTLYNEQF
TRBV20-1	TRBJ1-2	SADQIGGDINYGYT
TRBV12-5	TRBJ1-4	ASGLGAGREKLF
TRBV7-8	TRBJ2-3	ASSPKSASGGRGTQY
TRBV19	TRBJ2-3	ASSPGQGAVTQY
TRBV29-1	TRBJ1-1	SVSGLNTEAF